The clone carrying this TCR beta chain was found many times. Germline V gene data show CDR1 as SEHNR and CDR2 as FQNEAQ (reference sequence). The CDR3 contains 15 residues. J was trimmed by 4 bases and V by 5 bases; bases with no gene match: 10. This record comes from a study of T cells in Graves' hyperthyroidism and ophthalmopathy. The source material, RNA transcripts, was used to amplify TCR beta CDR3 regions. Carried out on the TCR CDR3, a first-round RT-PCR used the HTBI primer set. TCRdb re-called the multiplex PCR reads through MiXCR, storing one row per CDR3 protein. Of fewer than 350,000 distinct CDR3 sequences listed, roughly 18% are singletons.

The sequence derives from a woman between 45 and 65 years old with Graves' hyperthyroidism. Specimen: blood. The rearrangement links TRBV7-9 to TRBJ1-1; 7 bases fit TRBD1. The CDR3 sequence: CASSRSGGLGTEAFF. The CDR3 coding sequence is TGTGCCAGCAGCCGATCAGGGGGGCTAGGCACTGAAGCTTTCTTT.